This T cell receptor beta chain was sequenced during a study of graft-versus-host responses after intestinal transplantation (dated by TCRdb to the early 2020s). Context from the whole study: The transplants that recipients received were multivisceral, liver-intestinal, or isolated intestinal. Rather than going through the commercial service, samples from a few later patients were sequenced in-house on an Illumina MiSeq and processed with MiXCR. All recipients received anti-thymocyte globulin induction followed by maintenance tacrolimus and steroids for around 3 years. Alloreactive clones were identified by sequencing pre-transplant mixed lymphocyte reaction products and comparing these products with unstimulated pre-transplant donor and recipient T cells. Of the approximately 24 intestinal transplant recipients enrolled in the cohort, one of whom was a retransplant, a few patients without pretransplant specimens were excluded. Graft-versus-host and host-versus-graft alloreactive T cell clones were tracked in the graft, circulation and bone marrow after intestinal transplantation using bulk TCR-beta CDR3 sequencing. Donor T cell macrochimerism was defined as a peak of at least 4% donor T cells among recipient peripheral blood mononuclear cells.

What the work shows at the level of the full study, not this receptor alone: Early after transplant, peak levels of circulating GvH clones were found to be associated with declines in HvG clones. Conclusions were limited by the relatively low number and heterogeneity of intestinal transplant patients. High GvH to HvG T cell clonal ratios were observed in the allografts of patients with donor T cell macrochimerism. GvH clones turned up in recipient bone marrow, with some appearing earlier in ileal mucosa or blood, a pattern consistent with an intestinal mucosal origin.

V is trimmed back by 4 bases and J by 6 bases, and the junction contains 2 bases that no gene match accounts for. The CDR3 sequence holds 14 residues, the cysteine and phenylalanine included. Only the CDR3 part of the read is kept: 42 bases, read in frame from the first base. The germline V gene sets CDR1 to SGHTA and CDR2 to FQGNSA. Notes on this clone: What antigen it recognizes has not been identified. Base qualities were left out, and no much larger clone turns up one base away.

The intended sense of this specimen's time point label: cells obtained before transplantation from donor or recipient. CD3+CD4+ and CD3+CD8+ populations were FACS-sorted from unstimulated pre-transplant donor and recipient cells taken from spleen or lymph nodes. Library creation used the immunoSEQ multiplex PCR assay. In most patients, genomic DNA was isolated using the Qiagen DNeasy Blood and Tissue Kit and sent frozen to Adaptive Biotechnologies for TCR sequencing. High-throughput TCR-beta CDR3 sequencing of genomic DNA from most patients was performed by Adaptive Biotechnologies. The source study handled its data this way. Adaptive's ImmunoSEQ software was the source of the TCR sequencing data for 15 to 20 patients, while a few other patients were processed with MiXCR and VDJtools. To correct CD4 versus CD8 sorting errors, sequences present in both subsets at a frequency ratio below 5:1 were removed. CDR3 nucleotide sequences shared between donor and recipient were removed because the origin of such sequences could not be assigned. At least 2-fold expansion over unstimulated cells and a minimum CFSE-low frequency of 0.002% (template counts) or 0.001% (read counts) were required for clones to be classified as alloreactive. Clones detected in sequenced pre-transplant spleen, lymph node, or MLR CFSE-low populations of the donor or recipient were defined as mappable. Cumulative frequency of alloreactive clones was calculated as a percentage of all sequences weighted by copy number. The table was pulled from immuneACCESS by TCRdb, which kept in-frame rearrangements only. Such tables lose some clones; where checked, under half of the loss comes from unresolved V genes, and the rest has no known cause. That table furnishes V, J and clone size, whereas the DNA furnished D and trimming. The table for this sample lists 35,000 to 45,000 clones; roughly 95% of them were counted only once. The ten largest make up roughly 0.58% of the sample.

Recombination linked TRBV7-2 to TRBJ1-4, and TRBD1 matches 10 of the central bases. Sequenced here: unstimulated CD8+ T cells sorted from spleen or lymph node cells, sampled before transplant. This TCR came from a human donor who was the organ donor for an intestinal transplant. The DNA sequence is TGTGCCAGCAGCTCCGGGACAGGGGATGAAAAACTGTTTTTT. Its protein is CASSSGTGDEKLFF.